The T cell receptor beta chain under discussion was sequenced for a study of OX40 agonist ivuxolimab in advanced cancers. For the study at large: Every 2 weeks, ivuxolimab was infused into the patients intravenously at between 0.01 and 10 mg/kg. The mean age was roughly 60 years, ranging from about 23 to 85, with approximately 85% of participants male. Patients treated during dose escalation were battling hepatocellular carcinoma, melanoma, renal cell or head and neck cancer.

The V gene's germline CDR1 is MNHNS and CDR2 SASEGT. This CDR3 is 15 amino acids long. V shed 5 bases and J 7 bases; nucleotides not matched to a gene: 8. Some clones are missing from TCRdb's copy, which holds only in-frame ones; the method was immunoSEQ multiplex PCR. The sample carries over 30,000 clones, about 84% recorded once. The sequence was obtained from an adult with an advanced solid tumor such as melanoma, head and neck, liver or kidney cancer. The specimen comprised CD4+ or CD8+ T cells sorted from blood, sampled in a trial of the OX40 agonist ivuxolimab. The rearrangement joins TRBV6-1 to TRBJ2-7; TRBD2 matches 13 bases. The CDR3: CASSQTGLAGSEQYF. CDR3 bases: TGTGCCAGCAGTCAGACGGGACTAGCGGGATCGGAGCAGTACTTC.